Listed below are T cell receptor beta chains from one sample, sequenced in a study of T cells in localized non-small cell lung cancer. TCRdb keeps only in-frame clones here, not all; method: immunoSEQ multiplex PCR. Of about 31,000 clones in the sample, 70% to 90% were seen once. The source was peripheral blood, collected before any cancer treatment. These receptors were taken from a woman aged 35 to 75 with stage I lung adenocarcinoma. Both conserved end residues are part of each CDR3. The D gene is left open where the match is weak. Rows may omit the clone size; those that give it use once, few, many or a size class.

CDR3,DNA,V,J,size,D
CASSLTGRIQETQYF,TGCGCCAGCAGCTTGACAGGGAGAATCCAAGAGACCCAGTACTTC,TRBV5-1,TRBJ2-5,-,-
CASRQPPQSPEAFF,TGTGCCAGCAGACAGCCCCCTCAATCGCCTGAAGCTTTCTTT,TRBV27,TRBJ1-1,-,-
CASSEAGDRGNQPQHF,TGTGCCAGCAGTGAAGCAGGGGACAGGGGCAATCAGCCCCAGCATTTT,TRBV6-1,TRBJ1-5,-,TRBD1
CAWSLTGFEKLFF,TGTGCCTGGAGCCTAACAGGGTTTGAAAAACTGTTTTTT,TRBV30,TRBJ1-4,-,-
CASSYLGDYGYTF,TGTGCCAGCAGTTACTTAGGAGACTATGGCTACACCTTC,TRBV6-6,TRBJ1-2,-,-
CASSAVAGGQPNTGELFF,TGTGCCAGCAGCGCCGTAGCGGGGGGGCAACCGAACACCGGGGAGCTGTTTTTT,TRBV7-2,TRBJ2-2,few,TRBD2
CASSEDSTEGGYGYTF,TGTGCCAGCAGTGAAGATAGTACGGAGGGAGGCTATGGCTACACCTTC,TRBV6-1,TRBJ1-2,-,-
CASSDGGQAVRYTF,TGTGCCAGCAGTGATGGGGGACAGGCTGTTCGCTACACCTTC,TRBV6-1,TRBJ1-2,-,TRBD1
CASSSDRLGTYTDTQYF,TGTGCCAGCAGCTCAGACAGGCTCGGGACCTACACAGATACGCAGTATTTT,TRBV7-8,TRBJ2-3,once,-
CASSKDWGAQETQYF,TGTGCCAGCAGCAAAGACTGGGGGGCCCAAGAGACCCAGTACTTC,TRBV21-1,TRBJ2-5,-,-
CASSTPGMGLWGYTF,TGTGCCAGCAGTACCCCAGGGATGGGGTTATGGGGCTACACCTTC,TRBV6-5,TRBJ1-2,-,-
CASSLLSGWETQYF,TGTGCCAGCAGCTTGCTATCGGGGTGGGAGACCCAGTACTTC,TRBV5-6,TRBJ2-5,once,-
CASTKQLNQPQHF,TGTGCCAGCACTAAACAGCTAAATCAGCCCCAGCATTTT,TRBV2,TRBJ1-5,once,-
CASSIEGDSSGNTIYF,TGTGCCAGTAGTATAGAGGGAGACAGCTCTGGAAACACCATATATTTT,TRBV19,TRBJ1-3,once,-
CASSLGGRYNEQFF,TGTGCCAGCAGTCTCGGGGGTCGATACAATGAGCAGTTCTTC,TRBV28,TRBJ2-1,-,-
CSVRTSGRSYEQYF,TGCAGCGTTCGGACTAGCGGGAGATCCTACGAGCAGTACTTC,TRBV29-1,TRBJ2-7,-,TRBD2
CASRRRENNEQFF,TGTGCCAGCCGGAGGCGGGAGAACAATGAGCAGTTCTTC,TRBV28,TRBJ2-1,-,TRBD2
CASSSGQTGREKLFF,TGTGCCAGCAGCTCAGGACAGACCGGGCGGGAAAAACTGTTTTTT,TRBV5-6,TRBJ1-4,once,-
CASSELAGQYF,TGTGCCAGCAGTGAACTAGCTGGGCAGTACTTC,TRBV2,TRBJ2-7,-,-
CASSQLGLMNQPQHF,TGTGCCAGCAGCCAACTGGGACTGATGAATCAGCCCCAGCATTTT,TRBV5-6,TRBJ1-5,-,-
CASQTRDRGTDTQYF,TGTGCCAGCCAGACCCGGGACAGGGGAACAGATACGCAGTATTTT,TRBV4-2,TRBJ2-3,-,TRBD1
CATRGQGETQYF,TGTGCCACCAGGGGACAGGGGGAGACCCAGTACTTC,TRBV15,TRBJ2-5,-,TRBD1
CSAGNGGEQYF,TGCAGTGCTGGGAACGGAGGCGAGCAGTACTTC,TRBV20-1,TRBJ2-7,once,-
CASSLKTTMFF,TGTGCCAGCAGCTTAAAAACAACCATGTTCTTC,TRBV7-3,TRBJ2-1,-,-
CASSSGQGQETQYF,TGTGCCAGCTCTTCCGGACAGGGACAAGAGACCCAGTACTTC,TRBV18,TRBJ2-5,-,TRBD1
CASSLGLLRADTQYF,TGTGCCAGCAGCCTGGGACTTCTCAGGGCAGATACGCAGTATTTT,TRBV7-9,TRBJ2-3,-,-
CASSGSSYEQYF,TGTGCCAGCTCCGGGTCTTCTTACGAGCAGTACTTC,TRBV18,TRBJ2-7,-,-
CASSLLNSETQNTGELFF,TGTGCCAGCAGCTTATTGAATAGCGAGACTCAGAACACCGGGGAGCTGTTTTTT,TRBV7-9,TRBJ2-2,-,-
CAWSRRAGAYEQYF,TGTGCCTGGAGCCGGAGAGCGGGAGCCTACGAGCAGTACTTC,TRBV30,TRBJ2-7,-,TRBD2
CSVDLRGQGQNYGYTF,TGCAGCGTTGATCTCCGAGGGCAGGGACAAAACTATGGCTACACCTTC,TRBV29-1,TRBJ1-2,medium-sized,-
CASRYGAPDNQPQHF,TGTGCCAGCAGGTATGGGGCGCCGGATAATCAGCCCCAGCATTTT,TRBV2,TRBJ1-5,-,-
CASSLLWEPQHF,TGTGCCAGCAGTCTACTGTGGGAGCCCCAGCATTTT,TRBV28,TRBJ1-5,-,-
CASSGQATNQPQHF,TGTGCCAGCAGTGGACAGGCTACCAATCAGCCCCAGCATTTT,TRBV2,TRBJ1-5,-,-
CASSSITGGRNEQFF,TGTGCCAGCAGTTCGATTACAGGGGGAAGAAATGAGCAGTTCTTC,TRBV6-5,TRBJ2-1,-,TRBD1
CASSLRQGSSTEQYF,TGTGCCAGCAGTCTCCGACAGGGTTCAAGTACAGAGCAGTACTTC,TRBV28,TRBJ2-7,-,TRBD1
CASSPTGTGQNSPLHF,TGCGCCAGCAGCCCGACCGGGACAGGTCAAAATTCACCCCTCCACTTT,TRBV4-1,TRBJ1-6,-,TRBD1
CASSLNYIYGYTF,TGTGCCAGCAGTTTAAACTACATATATGGCTACACCTTC,TRBV28,TRBJ1-2,-,-
CASSLSVASSRNQPQHF,TGTGCCAGCAGTTTATCGGTGGCGAGTAGTCGCAATCAGCCCCAGCATTTT,TRBV28,TRBJ1-5,-,-
CASGRDSSSYNEQFF,TGTGCCAGCGGGAGGGACTCAAGCTCCTACAATGAGCAGTTCTTC,TRBV2,TRBJ2-1,-,TRBD2